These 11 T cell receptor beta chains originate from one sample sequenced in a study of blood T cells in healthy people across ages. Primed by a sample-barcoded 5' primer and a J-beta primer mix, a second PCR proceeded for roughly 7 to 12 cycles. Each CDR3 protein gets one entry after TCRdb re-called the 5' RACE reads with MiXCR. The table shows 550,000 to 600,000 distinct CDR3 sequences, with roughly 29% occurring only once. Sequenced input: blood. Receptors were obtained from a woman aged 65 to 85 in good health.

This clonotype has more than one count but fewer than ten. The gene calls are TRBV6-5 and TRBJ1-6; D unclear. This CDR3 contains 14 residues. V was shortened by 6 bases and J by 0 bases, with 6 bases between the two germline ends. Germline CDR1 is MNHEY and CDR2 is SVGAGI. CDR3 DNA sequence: TGTGCCAGCAGAGGGAGCTCCTATAATTCACCCCTCCACTTT. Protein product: CASRGSSYNSPLHF.

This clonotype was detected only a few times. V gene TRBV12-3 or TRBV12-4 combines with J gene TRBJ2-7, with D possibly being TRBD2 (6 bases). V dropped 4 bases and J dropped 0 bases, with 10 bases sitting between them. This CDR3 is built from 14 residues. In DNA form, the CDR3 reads TGTGCCAGCAGTTGGTCGGGAGTCTCCTACGAGCAGTACTTC. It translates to CASSWSGVSYEQYF.

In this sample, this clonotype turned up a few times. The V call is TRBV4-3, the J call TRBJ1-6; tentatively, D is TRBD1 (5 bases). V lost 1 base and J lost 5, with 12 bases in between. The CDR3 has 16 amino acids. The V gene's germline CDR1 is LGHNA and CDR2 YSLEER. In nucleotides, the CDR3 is TGCGCCAGCAGCCAAGGTAGTGGGGCAGATAATTCACCCCTCCACTTT. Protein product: CASSQGSGADNSPLHF.

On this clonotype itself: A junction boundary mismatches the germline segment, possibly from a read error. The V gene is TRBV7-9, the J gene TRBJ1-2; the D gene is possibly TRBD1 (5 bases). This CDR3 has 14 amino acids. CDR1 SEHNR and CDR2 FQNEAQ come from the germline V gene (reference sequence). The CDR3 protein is CASSLARGVHGYAF. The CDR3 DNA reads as TGTGCCAGCAGCTTAGCACGGGGGGTGCATGGCTACGCCTTC.

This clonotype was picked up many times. Here the CDR3 reads CSAKSQGGEGTDTQYF. The CDR3 nucleotides are TGCAGTGCCAAGTCGCAGGGGGGAGAGGGAACAGATACGCAGTATTTT. The chain recombines TRBV20-1 with TRBJ2-3, with D possibly TRBD1 on 7 matching bases. The CDR3 consists of 16 residues. From germline, CDR1 is DFQATT and CDR2 SNEGSKA (reference sequence). V lost 6 bases to trimming and J lost 3 bases, with 22 bases between them.

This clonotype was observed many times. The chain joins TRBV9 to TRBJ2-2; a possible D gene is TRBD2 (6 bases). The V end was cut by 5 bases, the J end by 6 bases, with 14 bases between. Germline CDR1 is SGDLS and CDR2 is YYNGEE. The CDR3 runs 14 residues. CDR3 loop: CASSRLDQAGELFF. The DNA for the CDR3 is TGTGCCAGCAGTCGACTAGACCAGGCCGGGGAGCTGTTTTTT.

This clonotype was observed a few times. For the CDR3, the DNA is TGCGCCAGCAGCTTGGGGGCGACAGGCACCGGGGAGCTGTTTTTT. As protein: CASSLGATGTGELFF. This chain connects TRBV5-1 to TRBJ2-2; TRBD1 is a possible D gene (6 bases). This CDR3 is 15 amino acids long. CDR1 and CDR2 (germline): SGHRS, YFSETQ. Trimming removed 0 bases at V and 4 bases at J, with 10 bases between.

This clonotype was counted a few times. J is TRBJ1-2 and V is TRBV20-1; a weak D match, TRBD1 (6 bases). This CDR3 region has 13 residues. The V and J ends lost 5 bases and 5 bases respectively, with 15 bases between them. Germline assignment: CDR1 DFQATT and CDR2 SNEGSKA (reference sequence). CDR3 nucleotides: TGCAGTGCTCCTCGACAGGAAGGGTATGGCTACACCTTC. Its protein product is CSAPRQEGYGYTF.

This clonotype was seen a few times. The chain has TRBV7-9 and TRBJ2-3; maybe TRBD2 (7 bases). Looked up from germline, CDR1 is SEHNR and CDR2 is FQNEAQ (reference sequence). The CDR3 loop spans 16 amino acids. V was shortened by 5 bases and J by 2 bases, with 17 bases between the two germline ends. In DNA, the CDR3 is TGTGCCAGCAGCGGGGGGGCTAGCGGATACACAGATACGCAGTATTTT. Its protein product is CASSGGASGYTDTQYF. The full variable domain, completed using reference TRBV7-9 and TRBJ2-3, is DTGVSQNPRHKITKRGQNVTFRCDPISEHNRLYWYRQTLGQGPEFLTYFQNEAQLEKSRLLSDRFSAERPKGSFSTLEIQRTEQGDSAMYLCASSGGASGYTDTQYFGPGTRLTVL.

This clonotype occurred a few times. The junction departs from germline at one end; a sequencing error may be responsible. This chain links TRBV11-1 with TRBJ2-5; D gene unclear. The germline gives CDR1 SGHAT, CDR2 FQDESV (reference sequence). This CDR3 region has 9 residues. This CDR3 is CASSSPTLF. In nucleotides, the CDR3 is TGTGCCAGCAGCTCCCCGACTCTTTTC.

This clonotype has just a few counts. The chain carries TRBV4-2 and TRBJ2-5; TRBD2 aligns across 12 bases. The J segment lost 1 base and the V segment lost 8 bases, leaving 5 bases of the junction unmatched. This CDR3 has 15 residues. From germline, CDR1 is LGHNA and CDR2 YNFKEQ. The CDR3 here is CASSRLAGVQETQYF. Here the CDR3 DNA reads TGTGCCAGCTCCCGACTAGCGGGGGTCCAAGAGACCCAGTACTTC.